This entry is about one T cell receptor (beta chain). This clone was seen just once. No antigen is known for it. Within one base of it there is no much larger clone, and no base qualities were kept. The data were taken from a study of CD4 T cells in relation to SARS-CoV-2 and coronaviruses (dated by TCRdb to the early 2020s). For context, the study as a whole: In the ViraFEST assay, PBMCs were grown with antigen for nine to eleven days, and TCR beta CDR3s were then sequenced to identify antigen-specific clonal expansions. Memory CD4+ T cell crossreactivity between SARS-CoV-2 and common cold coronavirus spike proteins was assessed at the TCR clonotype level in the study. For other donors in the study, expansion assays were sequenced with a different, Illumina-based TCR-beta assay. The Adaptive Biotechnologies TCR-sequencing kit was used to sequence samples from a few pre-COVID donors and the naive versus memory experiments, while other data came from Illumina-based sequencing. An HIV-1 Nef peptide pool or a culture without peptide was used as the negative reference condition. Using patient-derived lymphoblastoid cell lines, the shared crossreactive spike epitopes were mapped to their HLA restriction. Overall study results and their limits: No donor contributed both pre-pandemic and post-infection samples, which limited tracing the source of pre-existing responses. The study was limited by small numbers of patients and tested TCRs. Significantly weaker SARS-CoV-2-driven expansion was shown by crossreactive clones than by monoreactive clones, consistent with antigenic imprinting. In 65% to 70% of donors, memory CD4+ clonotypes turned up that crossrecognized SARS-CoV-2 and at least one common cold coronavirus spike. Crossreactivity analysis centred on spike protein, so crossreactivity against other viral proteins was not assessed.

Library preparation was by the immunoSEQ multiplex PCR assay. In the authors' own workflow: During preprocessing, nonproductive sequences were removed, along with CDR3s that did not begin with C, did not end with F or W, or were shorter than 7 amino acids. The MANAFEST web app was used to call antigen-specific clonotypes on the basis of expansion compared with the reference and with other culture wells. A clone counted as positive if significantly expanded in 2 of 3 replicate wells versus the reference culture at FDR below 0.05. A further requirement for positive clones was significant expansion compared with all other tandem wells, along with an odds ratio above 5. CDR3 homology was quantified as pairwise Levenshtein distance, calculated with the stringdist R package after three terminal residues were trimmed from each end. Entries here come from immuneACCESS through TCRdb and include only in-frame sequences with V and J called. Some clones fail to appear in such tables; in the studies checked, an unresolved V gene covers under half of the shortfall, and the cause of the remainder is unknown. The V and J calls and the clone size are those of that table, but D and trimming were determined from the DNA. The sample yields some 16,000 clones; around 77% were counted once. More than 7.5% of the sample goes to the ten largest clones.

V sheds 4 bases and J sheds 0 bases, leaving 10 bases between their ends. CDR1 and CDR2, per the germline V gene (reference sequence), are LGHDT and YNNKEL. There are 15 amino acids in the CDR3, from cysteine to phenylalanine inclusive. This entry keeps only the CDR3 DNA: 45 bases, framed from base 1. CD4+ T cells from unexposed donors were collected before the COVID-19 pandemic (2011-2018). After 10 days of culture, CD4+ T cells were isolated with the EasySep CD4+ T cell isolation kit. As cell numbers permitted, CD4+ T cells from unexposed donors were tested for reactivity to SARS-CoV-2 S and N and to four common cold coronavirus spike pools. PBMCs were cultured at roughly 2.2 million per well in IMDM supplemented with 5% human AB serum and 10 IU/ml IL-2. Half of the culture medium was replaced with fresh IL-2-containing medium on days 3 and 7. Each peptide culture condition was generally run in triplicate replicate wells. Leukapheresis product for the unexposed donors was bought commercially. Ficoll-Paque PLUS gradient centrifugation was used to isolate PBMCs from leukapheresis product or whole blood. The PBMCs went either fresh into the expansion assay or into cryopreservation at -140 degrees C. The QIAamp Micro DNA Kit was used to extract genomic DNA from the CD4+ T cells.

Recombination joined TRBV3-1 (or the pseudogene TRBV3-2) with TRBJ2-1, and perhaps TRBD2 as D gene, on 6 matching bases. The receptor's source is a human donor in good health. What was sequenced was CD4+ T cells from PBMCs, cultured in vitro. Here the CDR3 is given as CASSPVGLSYNEQFF. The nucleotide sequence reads TGTGCCAGCAGCCCGGTGGGACTCTCCTACAATGAGCAGTTCTTC.